This T cell receptor (beta chain) was identified in a study of shared clonotypes between healthy human individuals. Naive CD8 cells, CD45RO-negative and positively selected for CCR7, excluded terminally differentiated effector memory CD45RA+ cells. Genomic DNA belonging to each subset was distributed in equal measure over several immunoSEQ plates. Sequenced by immunoSEQ multiplex PCR; TCRdb stores in-frame clones only, minus some. The data show around 610,000 clones, approximately 96% seen once. The length of the CDR3 is 14 residues. The V and J ends lost 3 bases and 2 bases respectively, with 8 bases between them. CDR1 MGHRA and CDR2 YSYEKL come from the germline V gene.

The sample consisted of naive CD8+ T cells sorted from blood. The V gene is TRBV4-1, the J gene TRBJ2-1, with no clear D. The sequence came from a woman under 40 in good health. CDR3 DNA sequence: TGCGCCAGCAGCCAGACGGATGCCTACAATGAGCAGTTCTTC. Its protein product is CASSQTDAYNEQFF.